One sample yielded the 8 T cell receptor beta chains listed below, sequenced in a study of response to subunit inactivated influenza vaccine (dated by TCRdb to 2016 to 2018). Libraries came from RT-PCR. Sequencing relied on an Illumina HiSeq 2500. In TCRdb, the public reads were trimmed at Q25 with fastp and aligned with MiXCR, with productive beta chains retained. When rows share a CDR3 protein, they turn into one entry using the most common DNA and genes. In this sample the table shows roughly 500,000 distinct CDR3 sequences, 25% of which occur a single time. 1.5% to 2% of the sample goes to the ten largest clones. This sample comprised CD4+ T cells sorted from PBMCs, obtained more than 4 days after vaccination. These receptors came from a man in his fifties or sixties who received an inactivated influenza vaccine. Donor details come from another sample of the same person, matched by shared clones.

This clonotype was seen more than once but under ten times. This CDR3 is missing its conserved last phenylalanine or tryptophan, likely due to a read error. The DNA is omitted, as the CDR3 cannot be located on it reliably, and the CDR3 follows TCRdb's listing. CDR3 region: CASSQDVPGQFLAL. The J gene is TRBJ2-7, the V gene TRBV3-1; the table's D call, TRBD1, has no DNA check behind it. The CDR3 spans 14 residues, counting both ends. Looked up from germline, CDR1 is LGHDT and CDR2 is YNNKEL (reference sequence).

This clonotype showed up many times. V and J are TRBV12-3 or TRBV12-4 and TRBJ1-6; TRBD1 might be the D (6 bases). This CDR3 comprises 20 residues. Trimming removed 3 bases from V and 3 bases from J, with 24 bases in between. CDR3: CASSFRRWFLGDNYNSPLHF. The CDR3 bases are TGTGCCAGCAGTTTTCGCCGGTGGTTTTTGGGGGACAACTATAATTCACCCCTCCACTTT.

The V and J genes are TRBV4-3 and TRBJ1-3; D uncertain. The germline CDR1 and CDR2 sequences are LGHNA and YSLEER. The CDR3 loop spans 17 amino acids. The V end was cut by 2 bases, the J end by 0 bases, with 14 bases between. The CDR3 is CASSQRNSGSSGNTIYF. The CDR3 nucleotides read TGCGCCAGCAGCCAAAGGAACTCCGGGAGCTCTGGAAACACCATATATTTT.

The rearrangement uses TRBV3-1 and TRBJ1-2, with a weak D call TRBD1 (5 bases). This CDR3 has 14 residues. CDR1 and CDR2 from the germline V gene are LGHDT and YNNKEL (reference sequence). Trimming removed 1 base at V and 4 bases at J, with 10 bases between. In DNA form, the CDR3 reads TGTGCCAGCAGCCAAGCTTCTGGGACCTATGGCTACACCTTC. This gives the protein CASSQASGTYGYTF.

This clonotype was counted at least ten times. V gene TRBV12-3 or TRBV12-4 combines with J gene TRBJ2-1; TRBD2 matches at 9 bases. This CDR3 is 15 amino acids long. Germline trimming cut 6 bases from V and 5 bases from J; bases unmatched to any gene: 8. The CDR3 is CASSPLAGNNNEQFF. The DNA for the CDR3 is TGTGCCAGCAGCCCGCTAGCGGGGAACAACAATGAGCAGTTCTTC.

The chain joins TRBV5-6 to TRBJ2-7; TRBD2 might be the D (7 bases). CDR1 is SGHDT and CDR2 is YYEEEE in the germline V gene. V gave up 6 bases and J gave up 1 base, with 17 bases separating them. CDR3 length equals 15 residues. CDR3 DNA sequence: TGTGCCAGCACCCTGGGCGGGGGCGCATCCTACGAGCAGTACTTC. It yields the protein CASTLGGGASYEQYF.

The chain employs TRBV14 and TRBJ1-5, with D hard to call. V shed 5 bases and J shed 4 bases, with 12 bases lying between them. The CDR3 has 14 amino acids. CDR1 and CDR2 (germline): SGHDN, FVKESK. DNA for the CDR3: TGTGCCAGCAGCTATGGACGGTGGAATCAGCCCCAGCATTTT. Translation gives CASSYGRWNQPQHF. Supplemented by reference TRBV14 and TRBJ1-5, the full variable domain reads EAGVTQFPSHSVIEKGQTVTLRCDPISGHDNLYWYRRVMGKEIKFLLHFVKESKQDESGMPNNRFLAERTGGTYSTLKVQPAELEDSGVYFCASSYGRWNQPQHFGDGTRLSIL.

The gene calls are TRBV6-2 or TRBV6-3 and TRBJ2-7; TRBD1 matches at 9 bases. CDR1 MNHEY and CDR2 SVGEGT come from the germline V gene. There are 15 residues in the CDR3. V lost 6 bases and J lost 2; bases outside the gene matches: 8. The CDR3 DNA follows: TGTGCCAGCAGATCTCGGGACAGGGACACCTACGAGCAGTACTTC. The encoded protein is CASRSRDRDTYEQYF.